A single sample is the source of the 6 T cell receptor beta chains below, sequenced in a study of CD8+ T cells in alopecia areata. As the sequencing template, cDNA was produced by extracting RNA and reverse transcribing it. Profiled with immunoSEQ multiplex PCR; TCRdb holds only in-frame clones, not every one. There are under 65,000 clones in the sample; roughly 45% occur only once, and 51% lies in the top ten. The source material was NKG2D-low CD8+ T cells sorted from blood. Every receptor here comes from a human donor with alopecia areata.

This chain links TRBV30 with TRBJ2-1, with D perhaps matching TRBD1 (5 bases). The length of the CDR3 is 15 residues. Per germline, CDR1 GTSNPN and CDR2 SVGIG (reference sequence). V lost 0 bases, J lost 7 bases, and 16 bases lay in between. DNA for the CDR3: TGTGCCTGGAGTGTAGGGGTCAGGCCGGCTAATGAGCAGTTCTTC. Protein sequence: CAWSVGVRPANEQFF.

The sample holds a few counts of this clone. V is TRBV2 and J is TRBJ2-7, with D perhaps TRBD2 (5 bases). Germline V lookup: CDR1 SNHLY, CDR2 FYNNEI. V lost 2 bases, J lost 1 base, and 9 bases lay in between. CDR3 size: 14 residues. CDR3 bases: TGTGCCAGCAGTGAACTAGCTTCGTCCTACGAGCAGTACTTC. Amino acids: CASSELASSYEQYF.

The rearrangement joins TRBV28 to TRBJ2-5; D gene uncertain. In germline, CDR1 is MDHEN, CDR2 SYDVKM. Trimming cost V 4 bases and J 4 bases, with 4 bases left between them. The CDR3 is 11 amino acids. The DNA of the CDR3 is TGTGCCAGCAGTTACGGAGAGACCCAGTACTTC. Its protein product is CASSYGETQYF.

This chain connects TRBV29-1 to TRBJ1-1; D remains unclear. This CDR3 region has 12 residues. Germline CDR1 is SQVTM and CDR2 is ANQGSEA. Trimming took 4 bases from V and 4 from J, leaving 10 bases between them. The CDR3 DNA follows: TGCAGCGTTGTAGCAGCGAGCACTGAAGCTTTCTTT. Translating it yields CSVVAASTEAFF.

This clone was detected a few times. The rearrangement links TRBV29-1 to TRBJ2-1; 14 nucleotides match TRBD2. The CDR3 is 17 amino acids. V was pared by 2 bases and J by 6 bases, with 9 bases of the junction left unmatched. Germline V gene sequence: CDR1 SQVTM, CDR2 ANQGSEA. CDR3 DNA sequence: TGCAGCGTTGAATCCCCGGGACTAGCGGGAGTTGGCAATGAGCAGTTCTTC. This sequence encodes CSVESPGLAGVGNEQFF.

The V and J genes are TRBV5-6 and TRBJ2-7; D is possibly TRBD1 (5 bases). This CDR3 has 14 residues. V was trimmed by 1 base and J by 2 bases, leaving 10 bases between them. Germline V gene sequence: CDR1 SGHDT, CDR2 YYEEEE. The CDR3 nucleotides are TGTGCCAGCAGCTTGATCCAGGGTGCCTACGAGCAGTACTTC. It codes for CASSLIQGAYEQYF.